This paragraph reports one T cell receptor beta chain. The specificity of this receptor is unknown. Base qualities are not at hand, and no much larger clone is one base apart. This sample is part of a study of shared clonotypes between healthy human individuals (dated by TCRdb to the early 2020s). General notes on the study: The cohort included a few men and a couple of women between 18 and 49 years of age. Per donor, three plates each were used for CD4 naive and CD4 memory, two for CD8 naive, and one for CD8 memory. Different laboratories and diverse techniques were used to prepare libraries and sequence TCR repertoires, to increase sequencing depth and limit assay-specific biases. The study deeply sequenced blood TCR repertoires of roughly five healthy adults to estimate repertoire size and the extent of clonotype sharing between individuals. Each donor's leukapheresis produced roughly between roughly 0.94 and 9.5 billion PBMCs.

The study at large found these results: Higher generation probabilities were observed for clonotypes shared by all four sorted-subset donors than for non-shared clonotypes. Even with the large sequencing depth, rarefaction of the sorted-subset datasets indicated that sequencing was incomplete. Based on pairwise subsampling, the degree of clonotype sharing among donors was expected to be affected by sequencing depth. Estimated clonotype richness was generally larger for naive than for memory subsets. Because the study included a small number of donors, the genetic and exposure-history diversity represented was limited. Across a handful of donors, roughly 5.1% of naive CD4, 3% to 4% of naive CD8, under 2.5% of memory CD4, and approximately 0.4% of memory CD8 clonotypes were shared. Sampling was limited to blood, and TCR repertoires in tissue likely differ from TCR repertoires in blood.

Taken from cysteine to phenylalanine, the CDR3 has 13 residues. Of all the DNA, just the CDR3 is kept, 39 bases in frame from base 1. The junction carries 15 bases between V and J, which are trimmed by 5 bases and 6 bases respectively. As encoded in the germline V gene, CDR1 is SGHDT while CDR2 is YYEEEE. Using the deep immunoSEQ assay, multiplex PCR amplified TCR CDR3 regions from genomic DNA. Extracted genomic DNA from each cell subset was distributed evenly across all wells of several immunoSEQ 96-well plates, and each plate was treated as a replicate. For sorted subsets, 200 ng of genomic DNA, equivalent to roughly 33,000 T cell genomes, went into each replicate PCR. The purified libraries were quantified using a Qubit 3.0 fluorometer, sized with a Bioanalyzer 2100, and then quantified again using the KAPA Library Quantification kit. Every immunoSEQ 96-well plate was sequenced on a dedicated single-read 150-cycle Illumina NextSeq 550 flow cell. Regarding the original processing steps: Because the immunoSEQ output included only junctional sequences and no quality scores, the filtering could not be the same as the filtering used for full-length reads. Sequences were annotated with PyIR, a Python wrapper for IgBLAST v1.9, using IMGT germline references to assign V/J genes and CDR3. Reads were removed for weak V/J assignments (E-value above 1e-6), missing CDR3, stop codons, out-of-frame junctions, or ambiguous translated residues. V3J clonotypes were defined as sequences sharing an identical inferred V gene, J gene, and CDR3 amino acid sequence. To compute the percentage overlap between repertoires, the number of shared unique clonotypes was divided by the size of the smaller repertoire. Richness of each repertoire was evaluated using RTK rarefaction, the Chao1 estimator, and Recon v2.1 estimates of unobserved clonotypes. OLGA was used to compute generation probabilities for all TCRbeta clonotypes that the gDNA method yielded from a handful of donors. TCRdb retrieved this table from immuneACCESS and kept in-frame rearrangements only. Not all clones are present; in checked studies, unresolved V genes account for under half, and no reason is known for the remainder. V, J and clone size reflect that table, while D and trimming were determined from the DNA. The sample table shows about 2 million clones, and 85% to 95% are seen once. The top ten hold about 0.13% of the sample.

Healthy HIV-negative adults with no recently reported acute infections or vaccinations were included as donors. Every donor was a Caucasian adult living in Nashville, Tennessee, USA. CD4+ T cells were enriched through magnetic negative selection, after which naive cells were positively selected on CD45RA and the remaining negative fraction served as the memory subset. After blood collection by leukapheresis, PBMCs were isolated using Ficoll-Histopaque density gradient centrifugation and then cryopreserved in the vapor phase of liquid nitrogen. Analytical flow cytometry was used to check the purity and quantity of each magnetically sorted T cell population. Genomic DNA was isolated from every sorted fraction and measured by UV absorbance on a Nanodrop 2000c.

The chain is made from TRBV5-6 and TRBJ2-7; the D gene is perhaps TRBD1, on 6 matching bases. The source of this sequence is a man aged 18 to 30 in good health. The sample comprised naive CD4+ T cells sorted from blood. The cell subset or site label on this specimen signifies: CD45RA+ positively selected. The nucleotide sequence reads as follows: TGTGCCAGCAGACCAATAACAGGGTTCGAGCAGTACTTC. This codes for CASRPITGFEQYF.